Listed below are T cell receptor beta chains from one sample, sequenced in a study of Ad26.COV2.S vaccination and SARS-CoV-2 variants. Some clones are missing from TCRdb's copy, which holds only in-frame ones; the method was immunoSEQ multiplex PCR. This table has over 350,000 clones, 70% to 90% appearing once. Sequenced here: peripheral blood, sampled in a trial of Ad26.COV2.S vaccine versus placebo. These receptors were taken from a person between 18 and 59 years old who received the Ad26.COV2.S COVID-19 vaccine or a placebo. CDR3s include the opening cysteine and the closing phenylalanine or tryptophan. For some rows the clone size is stated as once, few or many, or as a class when expanded; others skip it.

clone_size,j_call,v_call,cdr3_aa
-,TRBJ1-2,TRBV7-8,CASSRRDRSYGYTF
-,TRBJ2-7,TRBV5-1,CASSATGTDTYEQYF
once,TRBJ2-7,TRBV7-8,CASSLDRVGSYEQYF
-,TRBJ1-6,TRBV4-1,CASSQGWPPTGARSPLHF
-,TRBJ2-5,TRBV3-1/TRBV3-2,CASSHPGLAAETQYF
-,TRBJ1-2,TRBV4-1,CASSQVPTYGYTF
-,TRBJ2-2,TRBV28,CASSLHDTGELFF
-,TRBJ2-3,TRBV7-9,CASSPALIRGKRTDTQYF
-,TRBJ2-7,TRBV5-1,CASSLDPDRREQYF
-,TRBJ2-7,TRBV28,CASSTPSGASYEQYF
-,TRBJ2-1,TRBV30,CAWSRLAWTGEQFF
few,TRBJ1-1,TRBV4-1,CASSPPSPFGNTEAFF
-,TRBJ1-5,TRBV3-1/TRBV3-2,CASSQTGGNQPQHF
few,TRBJ2-2,TRBV19,CASSTPTGTGDTGELFF
few,TRBJ2-7,TRBV18,CASSSTSGQDEQYF
-,TRBJ2-2,TRBV11-2,CASSSGLAGELFF
few,TRBJ1-6,TRBV11-2,CASTYQPNPLHF
-,TRBJ1-6,TRBV6-5,CASSYSTGSPLHF
-,TRBJ1-2,TRBV5-4,CASRGGTDYGYTF
once,TRBJ1-5,TRBV18,CASSPGGDQPQHF
-,TRBJ2-3,TRBV7-9,CASSLVGASSTDTQYF
-,TRBJ1-5,TRBV19,CASSIDRGNRVQPQHF
-,TRBJ1-6,TRBV19,CASSIGRNNSPLHF
-,TRBJ1-2,TRBV20-1,CSAIGNYGYTF
-,TRBJ1-1,TRBV24-1,CATSAGGLTEAFF
-,TRBJ2-3,TRBV10-1,CASSLTSGGRDTQYF
-,TRBJ2-7,TRBV28,CASSLAGRMVEQYF
few,TRBJ2-2,TRBV25-1,CASSEAGYTGELFF
-,TRBJ1-1,TRBV19,CASSKNPGRGTEAFF
-,TRBJ1-4,TRBV19,CASSFFGAVNEKLFF
-,TRBJ1-2,TRBV18,CASSPGGPNYGYTF
-,TRBJ1-2,TRBV18,CASSPREGHTDGYTF
once,TRBJ1-2,TRBV6-2/TRBV6-3,CASSIGFDRGPYNYGYTF
few,TRBJ1-2,TRBV5-1,CASSYSTGDYGYTF
-,TRBJ2-1,TRBV27,CASSGTPGQGAGEQFF
few,TRBJ1-1,TRBV6-6,CASTSDRNTEAFF
-,TRBJ1-4,TRBV5-1,CASSPQGYNEKLFF
-,TRBJ2-2,TRBV11-2,CASSWRGDTGELFF
-,TRBJ1-1,TRBV6-6,CASSYEGENTEAFF
-,TRBJ2-7,TRBV7-2,CASSLRYSSYEQYF
-,TRBJ1-1,TRBV5-5,CASSLAIYTEAFF
-,TRBJ1-4,TRBV5-7,CASSSARGPTNEKLFF
-,TRBJ1-2,TRBV9,CASRGPGGAYYGYTF
-,TRBJ2-7,TRBV19,CASSIDPGGLIYEQYF
-,TRBJ1-2,TRBV6-5,CASRAPGPRNGYTF
-,TRBJ1-4,TRBV18,CASSPPGTKGEKLFF